One and the same sample provided the 7 T cell receptor beta chains below, sequenced in a study of neurological immune-mediated disorders. Time point indicated: longitudinal time-point 3. Each CDR3 protein gets one entry after TCRdb re-called the 5' RACE reads with MiXCR. The sample lists 95,000 to 110,000 distinct CDR3 sequences, 10% to 12% occurring once. The specimen was PBMCs. Source of these receptors: a female donor with HTLV-1-associated myelopathy (HAM/TSP).

This clonotype appeared many times. The V gene is TRBV9, the J gene TRBJ1-2; 7 bases line up with TRBD1. This CDR3 is built from 17 residues. In germline, CDR1 is SGDLS, CDR2 YYNGEE. The ends lost 3 bases at V and 2 bases at J; junction bases unmatched: 13. DNA for the CDR3: TGTGCCAGCAGCGCCCTACTGAGACAGGGCCAAAACTATGGCTACACCTTC. Amino acids: CASSALLRQGQNYGYTF.

This clonotype was seen at least ten times. This chain connects TRBV7-2 to TRBJ2-3, with 8 bases fitting TRBD2. V shed 3 bases, J shed 3 bases, and the junction held 5 bases outside the gene matches. From germline, CDR1 is SGHTA and CDR2 FQGNSA. The CDR3 is 15 residues long. CDR3 bases: TGTGCCAGCAGCTTTGCGGGGGGCCAAACAGATACGCAGTATTTT. Amino acids: CASSFAGGQTDTQYF.

This clonotype was seen a few times. The V and J genes are TRBV13 and TRBJ1-2; D ambiguous. This CDR3 is built from 15 residues. The germline gives CDR1 PRHDT, CDR2 FYEKMQ (reference sequence). Deletions cut 3 bases from V and 4 bases from J, with 15 bases between. Here the CDR3 DNA reads TGTGCCAGCAGCTTCTATCCTAGTGATCGCTATGGCTACACCTTC. Translation gives CASSFYPSDRYGYTF. Full variable domain (rest looked up from reference TRBV13 and TRBJ1-2): AAGVIQSPRHLIKEKRETATLKCYPIPRHDTVYWYQQGPGQDPQFLISFYEKMQSDKGSIPDRFSAQQFSDYHSELNMSSLELGDSALYFCASSFYPSDRYGYTFGSGTRLTVV.

In its sample, this clonotype was seen many times. V and J are TRBV28 and TRBJ2-1, with 9 bases lining up with TRBD2. After removal of 5 bases from V and 6 bases from J, the junction contained 11 bases not matched to a gene. Germline-derived CDR1 and CDR2 are MDHEN and SYDVKM. The CDR3 totals 16 residues. The CDR3 sequence: CASSPLGLAGLNEQFF. Written as DNA, the CDR3 is TGTGCCAGCAGTCCGTTGGGGCTAGCGGGGCTCAATGAGCAGTTCTTC.

On this clonotype itself: A read error may explain this, as a much larger clone is one base away. CDR3 loop: CASSWGAGASQGQPQHF. The CDR3 nucleotides are TGTGCCAGCAGCTGGGGGGCAGGTGCCTCCCAGGGGCAGCCCCAGCATTTT. The rearrangement links TRBV5-6 to TRBJ1-5; TRBD1 is a possible D gene (6 bases). Germline V gives CDR1 SGHDT, CDR2 YYEEEE. The CDR3 is made up of 17 amino acids. V was shortened by 3 bases and J by 7 bases, with 23 bases between the two germline ends.

This clonotype has a count of ten or more. The gene calls are TRBV28 and TRBJ2-5; 8 positions agree with TRBD1. The J segment lost 5 bases and the V segment lost 4 bases, leaving 6 bases of the junction unmatched. This CDR3 region has 14 residues. The germline CDR1 and CDR2 sequences are MDHEN and SYDVKM. The DNA for the CDR3 is TGTGCCAGCAGTTCGACAGGGGAAGGGGAGACCCAGTACTTC. Protein: CASSSTGEGETQYF.

Concerning this clonotype: It may be a read error: a sequence one base away is much more abundant. This chain uses TRBV20-1 with TRBJ2-2; D is perhaps TRBD1 (5 bases). Trimming removed 5 bases from V and 5 bases from J, with 15 bases in between. The germline V gene encodes CDR1 DFQATT and CDR2 SNEGSKA (reference sequence). CDR3 length: 14 amino acids. CDR3 residues: CSAADNMRTGELFF. CDR3 bases: TGCAGTGCTGCGGACAACATGAGAACCGGGGAGCTGTTTTTT.